A single sample gave rise to the 6 T cell receptor beta chains below, sequenced in a study of OX40 agonist ivuxolimab in advanced cancers. TCRdb's table, derived via immunoSEQ multiplex PCR, lists solely in-frame clones and lacks some. The repertoire holds nearly 65,000 clones, with about nine tenths as singletons. Sample: CD4+ or CD8+ T cells sorted from blood, taken in a trial of the OX40 agonist ivuxolimab. The receptors were gathered from an adult with an advanced solid tumor such as melanoma, head and neck, liver or kidney cancer.

The rearrangement links TRBV18 to TRBJ1-1; D perhaps matches TRBD1 (6 bases). The CDR3 is 16 residues long. The germline V and J ends were trimmed by 6 bases and 3 bases, with 20 bases remaining between them. From germline, CDR1 is KGHSH and CDR2 LQKENI. The CDR3 loop is CASSHREAGVDTEAFF. CDR3 bases: TGTGCCAGCTCTCACAGGGAAGCGGGGGTGGACACTGAAGCTTTCTTT.

The V gene is TRBV5-1, the J gene TRBJ1-6; a weak D match, TRBD1 (6 bases). Trimming took 4 bases from V and 7 from J, leaving 18 bases between them. Per germline, CDR1 SGHRS and CDR2 YFSETQ. CDR3 size: 16 residues. As DNA, the CDR3 is TGCGCCAGCAGCCACGGGATGGGGAGGGGGAATTCACCCCTCCACTTT. Residues: CASSHGMGRGNSPLHF.

The rearrangement uses TRBV14 and TRBJ2-3, with D possibly being TRBD2 (6 bases). V was pared by 6 bases and J by 2 bases, with 15 bases between. In germline, CDR1 is SGHDN, CDR2 FVKESK. The length of the CDR3 is 15 residues. The CDR3 is CASSRYGEVTDTQYF. In nucleotides, the CDR3 is TGTGCCAGCAGTAGGTACGGGGAGGTCACAGATACGCAGTATTTT.

The CDR3 sequence is CASSLRGRGANYGYTF. DNA of the CDR3: TGTGCCAGCAGCCTCAGGGGGCGGGGGGCTAACTATGGCTACACCTTC. The chain combines TRBV4-2 with TRBJ1-2; the match to TRBD1 covers 8 bases. CDR1 is LGHNA and CDR2 is YNFKEQ in the germline V gene. The CDR3 runs to 16 residues. The trim removed 4 bases at V and 0 bases at J, leaving 7 bases unmatched.

The DNA of the CDR3 is TGTGCCAGCAGTTTGAGCGGGGGAGTCGTGAATACGCAGTATTTT. Protein: CASSLSGGVVNTQYF. The chain carries TRBV27 and TRBJ2-3, with 8 bases aligning to TRBD2. Germline lookup yields CDR1 MNHEY and CDR2 SMNVEV (reference sequence). This CDR3 is 15 amino acids long. V lost 3 bases and J lost 7; bases outside the gene matches: 9.

This chain uses TRBV6-5 with TRBJ1-1; 7 bases match TRBD1. V was clipped by 7 bases and J by 0 bases; unmatched bases: 8. CDR3 length equals 15 residues. CDR1 is MNHEY, CDR2 SVGAGI, per germline. DNA of the CDR3: TGTGCCAGCAATTGGGACAGATCTATGAACACTGAAGCTTTCTTT. Residues: CASNWDRSMNTEAFF.